The present T cell receptor beta chain was sequenced within a study of shared clonotypes between healthy human individuals. Study in general: With ages of 18 to 49, the donors were a couple of women and three men. Used for every donor were three CD4 naive, three CD4 memory, two CD8 naive and one CD8 memory plate. Study-wide results and limits: On the whole, naive subsets had larger estimated richness than memory subsets had.

Assay used: immunoSEQ multiplex PCR; TCRdb lists only in-frame clones, some missing. Of 1.5 million to 2.5 million clones in the sample, approximately 94% were seen once. Naive CD8 cells were CD45RO-negative, positively selected for CCR7, excluding terminally differentiated effector memory CD45RA+ cells. The V and J ends lost 5 bases and 6 bases respectively, with 20 bases between them. Germline CDR1 MNHEY, CDR2 SMNVEV (reference sequence). This CDR3 has 16 amino acids. To note about this clone: No antigen is known for it.

The sequence was collected from a man aged 18 to 30 in good health. The rearrangement links TRBV27 to TRBJ1-5; possibly TRBD1 for D (5 bases). The specimen was naive CD8+ T cells sorted from blood. CDR3 amino acids: CASSPSMGEAVQPQHF. CDR3 bases: TGTGCCAGCAGTCCCTCGATGGGGGAGGCCGTTCAGCCCCAGCATTTT.